This entry describes one T cell receptor beta chain. Its antigen is still unknown. Qualities for individual bases were not recorded, and no much larger clone is one base off. The data stem from a study of blood T cell repertoires in COVID-19 (dated by TCRdb to the early 2020s). General notes on the study: Samples covering the acute and convalescent phases of COVID-19 were provided by collaborators in the United States, Italy and Spain. The material from the prospective study consisted of cDNA or gDNA derived from T cells, B-cell-depleted T cells, or PBMCs. The dataset comprised deeply sampled blood TCRbeta repertoires from subjects exposed to, actively infected with, or recovered from COVID-19. A freely available public database, intended as a resource for researchers studying the immune response to SARS-CoV-2, is where the repertoires were released. Samples came from the ongoing ImmuneRACE study (first 160 participants) plus 1,254 subjects from 6 global collaborators. Nearly every sample came with metadata listing a de-identified subject ID, COVID-19 status, age in years and sex. Where available, HLA class I and class II types were obtained from metadata supplied by the sample provider rather than from assay-based typing.

CDR1 and CDR2 are read off the germline V gene as SGHNT and YENEEA. V has 1 base trimmed and J has 2 bases trimmed; junction bases matching no gene number 10. From cysteine to phenylalanine, the CDR3 is 18 amino acids long. The sequence is cut down to CDR3 DNA, 54 bases in frame from base 1. The immunoSEQ Assay, a bias-controlled multiplex PCR, was used to amplify TCRbeta CDR3 regions from genomic DNA. The study's processing was this. The number of nucleated cells in each sample was estimated by amplification of reference gene primers within the assay. Sequence reads were collapsed and filtered to measure the absolute abundance of every unique TCRbeta CDR3 rearrangement. For each sample, productive Simpson clonality was calculated as the square root of Simpson's diversity index over productive rearrangements. TCRdb stores this immuneACCESS table with in-frame sequences only. Part of the clones is absent; in the studies checked, under half of the shortfall reflects unresolved V genes, and no reason is known for the rest. V and J calls and clone size are as listed in that table; D and trimming were resolved from the DNA. For this sample the table gives some 70,000 clones, of which about 88% were detected only once. 8.2% of the sample is taken by the ten largest.

Whole blood was collected in K2EDTA tubes by collaborating institutions according to the institutions' own protocols. For TCRbeta analysis, collaborator samples were shipped as frozen whole blood, as isolated PBMCs, or as DNA extracted from either sample type. General conclusions and limits of the study: The quantity of clinical and demographic metadata differed by source and by participant and was supplied without curation.

Material: peripheral blood. The sequence is built from TRBV11-3 and TRBJ2-3, with TRBD2 matching 9 junction bases. The origin of this receptor is a man aged 50-60 years with active COVID-19. The DNA sequence is as follows: TGTGCCAGCAGCTTAGGACTGGAAGCGGGGGGAAACACAGATACGCAGTATTTT. Its translation is CASSLGLEAGGNTDTQYF.